This T cell receptor beta chain was recorded in a study of blood T cell repertoires in COVID-19. Clones were read by immunoSEQ multiplex PCR, and TCRdb kept only the in-frame ones, dropping some. In the table there are about 320,000 clones, 70% to 90% of which are singletons. The V gene lost 2 bases and the J gene lost 9 bases, with 22 bases spanning the gap. From germline, CDR1 is ENHRY and CDR2 SYGVKD. This CDR3 has 16 amino acids. This TCR was recovered from a human donor in a cohort sampled during active COVID-19. The gene calls are TRBV10-3 and TRBJ1-2, with D possibly matching TRBD1 (5 bases). Sample: peripheral blood. The CDR3 region has the DNA TGTGCCATCAGTGAGGGTAGGCAGGGAACCCGCGAAAGCTACACCTTC. Protein: CAISEGRQGTRESYTF.